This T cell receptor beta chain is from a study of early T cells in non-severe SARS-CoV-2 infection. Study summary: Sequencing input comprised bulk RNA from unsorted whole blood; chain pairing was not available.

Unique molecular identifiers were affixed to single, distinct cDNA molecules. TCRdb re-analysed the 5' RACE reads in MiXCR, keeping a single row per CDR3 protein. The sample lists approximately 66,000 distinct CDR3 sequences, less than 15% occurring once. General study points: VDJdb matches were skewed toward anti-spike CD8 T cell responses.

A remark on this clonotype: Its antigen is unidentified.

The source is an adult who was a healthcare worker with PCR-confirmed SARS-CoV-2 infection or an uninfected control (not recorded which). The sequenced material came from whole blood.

The CDR3 sequence: CSAKNRLKSSTDTQYF. The CDR3 DNA sequence: TGCAGTGCTAAAAATCGACTCAAATCTAGCACAGATACGCAGTATTTT. This chain uses TRBV20-1 with TRBJ2-3; D unclear. The CDR3 is made up of 16 amino acids. The V end was cut by 4 bases, the J end by 0 bases, with 17 bases between. Germline-derived CDR1 and CDR2 are DFQATT and SNEGSKA (reference sequence).